This record covers a single T cell receptor (beta chain). The specificity of this receptor is unknown. Qualities for individual bases were not recorded, and no much larger clone is one base off. The entire isolated RNA was reverse transcribed using the High Capacity cDNA Reverse Transcription Kit, and thus expressed TCRB transcripts were sequenced. Naive, central memory and regulatory T cell samples underwent deep immunoSEQ sequencing, averaging around 3.6 million total reads per sample. After sorted cells were lysed in RLT buffer, RNA was extracted with DNase-treated RNeasy Micro or Mini kits, with the choice depending on cell number. To prevent cross-contamination, every cell subset was processed on its own, while patient and healthy donor samples were processed together. The immunoSEQ multiplex PCR was used to amplify TCRB sequences from cDNA, generating 87-bp fragments that spanned the CDR3 region. The amplicons were sequenced using the Illumina HiSeq platform. The source study handled its data this way. PCR bias was corrected computationally using synthetic template baselines, and reads within Hamming distance 2 were collapsed, with unmergeable singletons discarded. Reads were aligned to IMGT to assign V, D and J genes, CDR3 length, and insertions or deletions at six rearrangement sites. Within each subset, clonotype counts were normalized to sorted cell number, and only after that were true diversity and Gini coefficients computed with the tcR R package. The overlap coefficient, calculated on TCRB nucleotide sequences, was used to measure repertoire sharing. Out-of-frame TCRB sequences from naive cells were analyzed as a proxy for the pre-selection repertoire. This immuneACCESS table, as held by TCRdb, lists in-frame sequences with V and J called but not all clones. Of the missing ones, under half trace to an unresolved V gene in checked studies; the others have no known cause. V and J calls and clone size are copied from that table; D and trimming were computed from the DNA. This sample holds fewer than 450,000 clones; roughly 14% were observed only once. The ten biggest clones cover about 0.016% of the sample.

This entry comes from a study of beta chain features in type 1 diabetes (dated by TCRdb to the late 2010s). Looking at the study overall: Patients and healthy donors did not differ in mean age, gender distribution, total cell number or subset yield. Across all samples, 90 million to 130 million sorted cells were examined, and cell number per subset correlated strongly with RNA yield. The study compared the TCRB repertoires of sorted circulating CD4+ T cell subsets in recently diagnosed type 1 diabetes patients with those in matched healthy donors. Regulatory and stem cell-like memory subsets were isolated from only 8 patients and roughly 8 healthy donors, whereas naive and central memory subsets came from all 30 or so donors.

Study-wide findings and limitations: At VDJ recombination sites, type 1 diabetes patients had fewer insertions and more deleted nucleotides, which implies abnormalities in thymic rearrangement. Because the HLA sub-analyses included only small numbers of individuals, any influence of HLA type on TCRB rearrangement was left unresolved. In all four CD4+ subsets, TCRB CDR3 length was moderately but significantly shorter in type 1 diabetes patients. Because cDNA rather than genomic DNA was sequenced, highly expressing activated cells could have been over-represented, although no difference in activation and CD3 levels was found between groups. The naive, central memory and regulatory TCRB repertoires appeared to resemble one another more closely among patients than among healthy donors. Shorter templates might have been favored by PCR, but patient and control samples were amplified and corrected together, so both groups would have been affected equally by any skew.

A single peripheral blood draw of 95 to 150 mL on average was collected from each donor into heparinised tubes. Naive, central memory, regulatory and stem cell-like memory CD4+ T cells were sorted on a BD FACSAria II using a panel including CD45RO, CCR7, CD25, CD127, CD95 and CD27. All sorted populations exceeded 95% purity. PBMCs were separated immediately by Lymphoprep density gradient centrifugation and were stained directly, without being cultured. So that batch effects would be minimized, each experiment stained and sorted samples in pairs, pairing one healthy donor with one patient. At the junction V is shortened by 8 bases and J by 4 bases, with 7 bases in between. The CDR3 spans 11 residues, from the cysteine through the phenylalanine. Kept here is only the CDR3 DNA, which spans 33 bases and is read in frame from base 1. CDR1 and CDR2 are drawn from the germline V gene (reference sequence): LNHDA, SQIVND.

This receptor was obtained from a woman between 18 and 30 years old with type 1 diabetes. The specimen sequenced was naive CD4+ T cells from blood. The label giving this sample's cell subset or site can be read as: true naive CD4+ T cells. Recombination joined TRBV19 with TRBJ2-3; a weak D assignment points to TRBD1 (5 bases agree). The CDR3 protein is CASGAADTQYF. The DNA sequence follows: TGTGCCAGTGGGGCGGCAGATACGCAGTATTTT. This CDR3, with the reference TRBV19 and TRBJ2-3 proteins standing in past its ends, gives the full variable domain DGGITQSPKYLFRKEGQNVTLSCEQNLNHDAMYWYRQDPGQGLRLIYYSQIVNDFQKGDIAEGYSVSREKKESFPLTVTSAQKNPTAFYLCASGAADTQYFGPGTRLTVL.